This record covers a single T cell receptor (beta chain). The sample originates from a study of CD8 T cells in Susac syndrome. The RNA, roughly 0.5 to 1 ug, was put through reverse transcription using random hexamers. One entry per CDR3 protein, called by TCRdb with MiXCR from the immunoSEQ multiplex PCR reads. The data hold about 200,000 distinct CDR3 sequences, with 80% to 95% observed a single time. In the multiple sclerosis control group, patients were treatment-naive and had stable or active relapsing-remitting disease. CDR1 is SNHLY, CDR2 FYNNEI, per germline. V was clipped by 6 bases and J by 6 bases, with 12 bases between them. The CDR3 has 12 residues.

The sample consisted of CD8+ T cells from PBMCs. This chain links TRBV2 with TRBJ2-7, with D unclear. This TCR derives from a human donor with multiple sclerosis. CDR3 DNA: TGTGCCAGCAGGGACCAGCGTGGCGAGCAGTACTTC. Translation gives CASRDQRGEQYF.